This TCR beta chain was sequenced in a study of shared clonotypes between healthy human individuals (dated by TCRdb to 2018 to 2021). Regarding the study in general: Three men and a couple of women, aged 18 to 49 years, made up the cohort. Between about 0.9 and 10 billion PBMCs per donor were obtained by leukapheresis. For each donor, CD4 naive and CD4 memory were each run on three plates, CD8 naive on two plates, and CD8 memory on one plate. To increase sequencing depth and limit assay-specific biases, TCR repertoire library preparation and sequencing were carried out by different laboratories using diverse techniques. To estimate repertoire size and how much clonotype sharing occurs between individuals, the study deeply sequenced the blood TCR repertoires of several healthy adults. The full study reports these points: Pairwise subsampling indicated that sequencing depth was expected to affect the degree of clonotype sharing among donors. Compared with non-shared clonotypes, the clonotypes found in all four sorted-subset donors had higher generation probabilities. Because the study included only a small number of donors, the genetic and exposure-history diversity represented was limited. Sampling was limited to blood, and TCR repertoires in tissue likely differ from TCR repertoires in blood. Larger estimated clonotype richness was generally found for naive subsets than for memory subsets. Incomplete sequencing was indicated by rarefaction of sorted-subset datasets, despite the large sequencing depth. When a handful of donors were compared, the shared fraction of clonotypes was roughly 5% for naive CD4, 3.5% to 4% for naive CD8, more than 2% for memory CD4, and 0.3% to 0.5% for memory CD8.

Points on this clone: The antigen this receptor binds is unknown. Base qualities are not recorded, but no much larger clone differs from it by a single base.

TCR CDR3 regions were amplified from genomic DNA by multiplex PCR using the deep immunoSEQ assay. Genomic DNA extracted from each cell subset was distributed evenly over all wells of several immunoSEQ 96-well plates, and each plate served as one replicate. For sorted subsets, each replicate PCR was loaded with around 200 ng genomic DNA, equivalent to 32,000 or so T cell genomes. Purified libraries were measured with a Qubit 3.0 fluorometer, size-checked on a Bioanalyzer 2100, and measured again with the KAPA Library Quantification kit. Each immunoSEQ 96-well plate was sequenced on its own single-read 150-cycle Illumina NextSeq 550 flow cell. Per the authors' processing: Because the immunoSEQ output included only junctional sequences and no quality scores, the filtering could not be the same as the filtering used for full-length reads. Sequences were annotated with PyIR, a Python wrapper for IgBLAST v1.9, using IMGT germline references to assign V/J genes and CDR3. Reads with weak V/J assignments (E-value above 1e-6), missing CDR3, stop codons, out-of-frame junctions, or ambiguous translated residues were removed. V3J clonotypes were defined as sequences sharing an identical inferred V gene, J gene, and CDR3 amino acid sequence. Percentage overlap between repertoires was computed as shared unique clonotypes divided by the size of the smaller repertoire. Three approaches were used to assess repertoire richness: RTK rarefaction, the Chao1 estimator, and Recon v2.1 estimates of unobserved clonotypes. Generation probabilities were computed with OLGA for all TCRbeta clonotypes obtained by the gDNA method from several donors. TCRdb provides this immuneACCESS table in a form limited to in-frame rearrangements. Some clones are lacking; in checked studies, under half of them reflect an unresolved V gene, and why the rest are absent is not known. The V and J calls and clone size come from that table; D and trimming were worked out from the DNA. This sample comprises under 2.5 million clones, less than 95% of them detected only once. The top ten constitute 0.37% of the sample.

Donors were healthy HIV-negative adults with no recently reported acute infections or vaccinations. All donors were Caucasian adults living in Nashville, Tennessee, USA. CD4+ T cells were enriched through magnetic negative selection, after which naive cells were positively selected on CD45RA and the remaining negative fraction served as the memory subset. Blood was obtained by leukapheresis, after which PBMCs were separated by Ficoll-Histopaque density gradient centrifugation and cryopreserved in liquid nitrogen vapor phase. Purity and quantity of every magnetically sorted T cell population were checked by analytical flow cytometry. Each sorted fraction had its genomic DNA isolated and then quantified by UV absorbance on a Nanodrop 2000c. The CDR3 spans 15 residues, from the cysteine through the phenylalanine. The sequence is cut down to CDR3 DNA, 45 bases in frame from base 1. CDR1 and CDR2 (SGHVS, FQNEAQ) derive from the germline V gene. Ends trimmed: V by 3 bases, J by 4 bases; bases unmatched to a gene: 7.

Source material: naive CD4+ T cells from PBMCs. This sample's cell subset or site label indicates: CD45RA+ positively selected. This TCR came from a man in his late teens or twenties in good health. Some clones in this sample may be carry-over from other donors' samples. Here the chain combines TRBV7-8 and TRBJ2-7; TRBD1 fits 9 bases in the junction. The nucleotide sequence reads as follows: TGTGCCAGCAGCTTTACAGGGGGCGCGGGATACGAGCAGTACTTC. The resulting protein is CASSFTGGAGYEQYF.